Presented here are 29 T cell receptor beta chains from one specimen sequenced in a study of blood T cell repertoires in COVID-19. Libraries were prepared by immunoSEQ multiplex PCR; TCRdb keeps only in-frame clonotypes and omits some of them. The repertoire has some 90,000 clones, approximately 79% of them found once; the top ten carry roughly a tenth. The sequenced material came from peripheral blood. These receptors originate from a man aged 70-80 years with active or convalescent COVID-19.

V usage is TRBV5-6 and J usage is TRBJ2-5, with TRBD1 matching over 7 bases. The CDR3 sequence is 14 residues long. V lost 6 bases, J lost 2 bases, and 7 bases stayed unmatched. The germline V gene has CDR1 SGHDT and CDR2 YYEEEE. CDR3 loop: CASKTRTGQETQYF. CDR3 nucleotides: TGTGCCAGCAAAACCAGGACAGGTCAAGAGACCCAGTACTTC.

In its sample, this clone was seen a few times. The chain has TRBV6-6 and TRBJ1-5; TRBD1 matches 9 bases. The CDR3 spans 15 residues. With V trimmed by 7 bases and J by 5 bases, 9 bases remained unmatched. Germline V lookup: CDR1 MNHNY, CDR2 SVGAGI (reference sequence). CDR3 loop: CASTEDRGLHQPQHF. The CDR3 nucleotides read TGTGCCAGCACCGAGGACAGGGGCCTCCATCAGCCCCAGCATTTT.

The chain combines TRBV3-1 (or the pseudogene TRBV3-2) with TRBJ2-1; maybe TRBD1 (5 bases). Between the trimmed V and J ends, which lost 0 bases and 10 bases, there was a span of 13 bases. The germline CDR1 and CDR2 sequences are LGHDT and YNNKEL (reference sequence). The CDR3 runs to 14 residues. The CDR3: CASSQDILGQEQFF. CDR3 bases: TGTGCCAGCAGCCAAGATATTTTGGGGCAGGAGCAGTTCTTC.

The V and J genes are TRBV19 and TRBJ2-1, with TRBD2 identical over 8 bases. V lost 6 bases to trimming and J lost 15 bases; unmatched junction nucleotides: 19. There are 15 residues in the CDR3. Germline V lookup: CDR1 LNHDA, CDR2 SQIVND (reference sequence). The CDR3 region is CASSPRDYGLASRFF. CDR3 nucleotide sequence: TGTGCCAGTAGCCCAAGGGATTATGGACTAGCAAGTCGGTTCTTC.

The chain links TRBV4-3 to TRBJ1-5; D remains unclear. The CDR3 length is 14 residues. Germline V lookup: CDR1 LGHNA, CDR2 YSLEER. V lost 4 bases, J lost 2 bases, and 9 bases lay in between. The CDR3 sequence is CASSLGRGNQPQHF. The CDR3 nucleotides read TGCGCCAGCAGCCTAGGTCGGGGCAATCAGCCCCAGCATTTT.

The J gene is TRBJ1-6, the V gene TRBV25-1, with D unresolved. CDR1 and CDR2 (germline): MGHDK, SYGVNS. The V end lost 3 bases, the J end lost 13 bases, and 13 bases lay between the germline ends. The CDR3 is 13 amino acids. The CDR3 loop reads CASSDPSGAPLHF. In DNA form, the CDR3 reads TGTGCCAGCAGTGATCCTTCCGGTGCGCCCCTCCACTTT. Supplemented by reference TRBV25-1 and TRBJ1-6, the full variable domain reads EADIYQTPRYLVIGTGKKITLECSQTMGHDKMYWYQQDPGMELHLIHYSYGVNSTEKGDLSSESTVSRIRTEHFPLTLESARPSHTSQYLCASSDPSGAPLHFGNGTRLTVT.

The chain has TRBV27 and TRBJ1-1, with 11 nucleotides matching TRBD1. The J segment lost 4 bases and the V segment lost 11 bases, leaving 12 bases of the junction unmatched. The CDR3 contains 15 residues. Germline-derived CDR1 and CDR2 are MNHEY and SMNVEV (reference sequence). For the CDR3, the DNA is TGTGCCGTCTCGGGACAGGGGGTCGGATTCACTGAAGCTTTCTTT. This gives the protein CAVSGQGVGFTEAFF.

The chain's CDR3 is CASSLGTRGYTEAFF. CDR3 nucleotide sequence: TGTGCCAGCAGCTTAGGGACCAGGGGGTACACTGAAGCTTTCTTT. The chain couples TRBV5-5 to TRBJ1-1, with TRBD1 identical over 7 bases. The germline CDR1 and CDR2 sequences are SGHKS and YYEKEE (reference sequence). The trim removed 2 bases at V and 3 bases at J, leaving 7 bases unmatched. CDR3 length: 15 amino acids.

As to this clone: Sequence at one end of the junction differs from germline and may be a read error. The chain uses TRBV18 and TRBJ2-7; 9 nucleotides agree with TRBD1. This CDR3 is 15 amino acids long. The germline CDR1 and CDR2 sequences are KGHSH and LQKENI. CDR3 nucleotide sequence: TGTGCCAGCTCTCCACAGGGGGCGTCTTTATACGAGCAGTACTTC. As protein: CASSPQGASLYEQYF.

The chain couples TRBV4-1 to TRBJ2-7, with D perhaps matching TRBD2 (6 bases). Germline loops: CDR1 MGHRA, CDR2 YSYEKL. V was shortened by 1 base and J by 4 bases, with 17 bases between the two germline ends. CDR3 length equals 16 residues. The CDR3 sequence: CASSQGGASGRYEQYF. Here the CDR3 DNA reads TGCGCCAGCAGCCAAGGAGGGGCTTCAGGGAGGTACGAGCAGTACTTC.

This rearrangement joins TRBV5-4 to TRBJ2-5; 8 bases fit TRBD1. The V segment lost 2 bases and the J segment 3 bases; nucleotides outside the gene matches: 12. This CDR3 comprises 17 residues. Germline CDR1 reads SGHNT; CDR2 reads YYREEE (reference sequence). CDR3 residues: CASSFEKNRGFKETQYF. The CDR3 DNA sequence: TGTGCCAGCAGCTTCGAGAAAAACAGGGGGTTTAAAGAGACCCAGTACTTC.

The chain has TRBV4-2 and TRBJ1-1; D unresolved. The germline V gene has CDR1 LGHNA and CDR2 YNFKEQ. CDR3 length equals 15 residues. The germline V and J ends were trimmed by 7 bases and 4 bases, with 19 bases remaining between them. Here the CDR3 DNA reads TGTGCCAGCACCCCGAACGAACAGCGGGCCACTGAAGCTTTCTTT. Amino acid sequence: CASTPNEQRATEAFF.

This chain uses TRBV6-5 with TRBJ1-2, with TRBD1 as a possible D gene (5 bases). Germline lookup yields CDR1 MNHEY and CDR2 SVGAGI. The CDR3 covers 11 residues. V lost 5 bases and J lost 7, with 8 bases in between. The CDR3 sequence is CASSQGSGYTF. CDR3 DNA sequence: TGTGCCAGCAGTCAGGGTTCTGGCTACACCTTC.

V usage is TRBV27 and J usage is TRBJ1-2, with a weak D call TRBD1 (5 bases). The CDR3 is made up of 12 amino acids. The germline gives CDR1 MNHEY, CDR2 SMNVEV (reference sequence). V was pared by 6 bases and J by 8 bases, with 13 bases between. The CDR3 DNA reads as TGTGCCAGCAGCCCCGCGGGGCGCGGCTACACCTTC. The encoded protein is CASSPAGRGYTF.

The chain employs TRBV6-2 or TRBV6-3 and TRBJ2-3; a possible D gene is TRBD2 (7 bases). The CDR3 has 14 amino acids. Per germline, CDR1 MNHEY and CDR2 SVGEGT. The germline V and J ends were trimmed by 6 bases and 8 bases, with 18 bases remaining between them. The DNA for the CDR3 is TGTGCCAGCAGCCGATTGGCGGGGGCATCTACGCAGTATTTT. It translates to CASSRLAGASTQYF.

The chain couples TRBV7-2 to TRBJ2-3, with a possible D match to TRBD2 (5 bases). Germline CDR1 reads SGHTA; CDR2 reads FQGNSA. CDR3 size: 15 residues. V was pared by 1 base and J by 10 bases, with 18 bases between. The CDR3 DNA follows: TGTGCCAGCAGCTTAGTCACTCTAGCCATGGATGCGCAGTATTTT. The encoded protein is CASSLVTLAMDAQYF.

This clone has at least ten counts. The same CDR3 can be traced to other DNA sequences in this sample. The J gene is TRBJ1-5, the V gene TRBV29-1, with TRBD1 matching 8 bases. CDR1 and CDR2 (germline): SQVTM, ANQGSEA. The CDR3 spans 13 residues. With V trimmed by 4 bases and J by 5 bases, 4 bases remained unmatched. The CDR3 loop is CSVATGVDQPQHF. CDR3 DNA: TGCAGCGTTGCGACAGGGGTAGATCAGCCCCAGCATTTT.

This chain links TRBV19 with TRBJ1-1, with 7 bases that match TRBD1. Losses at the gene ends were 6 bases for V and 8 bases for J; bases not matched to a gene: 9. Germline assignment: CDR1 LNHDA and CDR2 SQIVND (reference sequence). This CDR3 is built from 13 residues. This chain's CDR3 is CASRGTARLEAFF. CDR3 nucleotide sequence: TGTGCCAGTAGGGGGACAGCCCGACTCGAAGCTTTCTTT.

In nucleotides, the CDR3 is TGTGCCAGCAGTGACTTACGCCGGGGAACTGAAGCTTTCTTT. Protein product: CASSDLRRGTEAFF. The J gene is TRBJ1-1, the V gene TRBV2; no definite D call. CDR1 and CDR2 (germline): SNHLY, FYNNEI. The germline V and J ends were trimmed by 3 bases and 5 bases, with 13 bases remaining between them. The CDR3 is 14 amino acids.

The chain carries TRBV20-1 and TRBJ1-1; D remains ambiguous. CDR3 length: 13 amino acids. V lost 3 bases to trimming and J lost 6 bases, with 14 bases between them. CDR1 is DFQATT and CDR2 is SNEGSKA in the germline V gene (reference sequence). In DNA, the CDR3 is TGCAGTGCTAGTAGTTCGCGCCAACCTGAAGCTTTCTTT. It yields the protein CSASSSRQPEAFF.

The chain combines TRBV4-2 with TRBJ1-5; D uncertain. The CDR3 has 16 residues. The germline gives CDR1 LGHNA, CDR2 YNFKEQ. Trimming removed 1 base at V and 0 bases at J, with 10 bases between. DNA of the CDR3: TGTGCCAGCAGCCAAGTTACAGCAGATAGCAATCAGCCCCAGCATTTT. This sequence encodes CASSQVTADSNQPQHF.

The chain recombines TRBV7-2 with TRBJ1-4; 9 positions match TRBD1. V lost 5 bases, J lost 8 bases, and 3 bases stayed unmatched. Per germline, CDR1 SGHTA and CDR2 FQGNSA. The CDR3 runs to 13 residues. CDR3 loop: CASSGTGREKLFF. The DNA of the CDR3 is TGTGCCAGCAGCGGGACAGGGCGGGAAAAACTGTTTTTT.

This chain joins TRBV4-1 and TRBJ2-1, with TRBD1 matching over 8 bases. There are 15 residues in the CDR3. Germline assignment: CDR1 MGHRA and CDR2 YSYEKL. With 3 bases clipped from V and 3 bases from J, the junction kept 4 bases outside the gene matches. The CDR3: CASSQTGENYNEQFF. The CDR3 DNA reads TGCGCCAGCAGCCAGACAGGGGAGAACTACAATGAGCAGTTCTTC.

The gene calls are TRBV10-3 and TRBJ2-5; 9 nucleotides match TRBD2. There are 19 residues in the CDR3. Unmatched junction bases numbered 16, after V lost 4 bases and J lost 1 base. Germline CDR1 is ENHRY and CDR2 is SYGVKD. The chain's CDR3 is CAISGRGWGLAGSQETQYF. The DNA of the CDR3 is TGTGCCATCAGTGGACGGGGGTGGGGGCTAGCGGGGAGCCAAGAGACCCAGTACTTC.

This chain links TRBV19 with TRBJ1-5; 10 nucleotides match TRBD1. Trimming took 4 bases from V and 5 from J; bases not matched to a gene: 5. Germline V gene data show CDR1 as LNHDA and CDR2 as SQIVND (reference sequence). The CDR3 contains 15 residues. DNA for the CDR3: TGTGCCAGTAGTACCCGACAGGGGGCTCATCAGCCCCAGCATTTT. Its translation is CASSTRQGAHQPQHF.

The rearrangement uses TRBV7-9 and TRBJ1-2; unclear D gene. The V gene lost 5 bases and the J gene lost 2 bases, with 9 bases spanning the gap. The CDR3 extends over 13 amino acids. The germline CDR1 and CDR2 sequences are SEHNR and FQNEAQ (reference sequence). CDR3 sequence: CASSQTQNYGYTF. The CDR3 bases are TGTGCCAGCAGCCAGACACAGAACTATGGCTACACCTTC. Looking up the rest from reference TRBV7-9 and TRBJ1-2 gives the full variable domain: DTGVSQNPRHKITKRGQNVTFRCDPISEHNRLYWYRQTLGQGPEFLTYFQNEAQLEKSRLLSDRFSAERPKGSFSTLEIQRTEQGDSAMYLCASSQTQNYGYTFGSGTRLTVV.

The J gene is TRBJ1-1, the V gene TRBV5-3; TRBD1 is a possible D gene (6 bases). TRBV5-3 is designated an ORF whose function remains uncertain. Trimming took 4 bases from V and 1 from J, leaving 17 bases between them. The length of the CDR3 is 16 residues. Here the CDR3 DNA reads TGTGCCAGAAGCGAGAGGGGGTGGTATTCGAACACTGAAGCTTTCTTT. As protein: CARSERGWYSNTEAFF.

This chain uses TRBV14 with TRBJ2-7, with a weak D call TRBD2 (6 bases). V lost 4 bases to trimming and J lost 2 bases, with 15 bases between them. CDR3 length: 15 amino acids. Germline V gene data show CDR1 as SGHDN and CDR2 as FVKESK. The CDR3, as DNA: TGTGCCAGCAGCCCACCAGCGGGCCGAGCCTACGAGCAGTACTTC. It codes for CASSPPAGRAYEQYF.

This chain links TRBV9 with TRBJ2-7; D is unresolved. Trimming removed 3 bases at V and 0 bases at J, with 4 bases between. Germline V gene sequence: CDR1 SGDLS, CDR2 YYNGEE. The CDR3 runs to 12 residues. CDR3 in DNA: TGTGCCAGCAGCGGGAGCTCCTACGAGCAGTACTTC. This gives the protein CASSGSSYEQYF.